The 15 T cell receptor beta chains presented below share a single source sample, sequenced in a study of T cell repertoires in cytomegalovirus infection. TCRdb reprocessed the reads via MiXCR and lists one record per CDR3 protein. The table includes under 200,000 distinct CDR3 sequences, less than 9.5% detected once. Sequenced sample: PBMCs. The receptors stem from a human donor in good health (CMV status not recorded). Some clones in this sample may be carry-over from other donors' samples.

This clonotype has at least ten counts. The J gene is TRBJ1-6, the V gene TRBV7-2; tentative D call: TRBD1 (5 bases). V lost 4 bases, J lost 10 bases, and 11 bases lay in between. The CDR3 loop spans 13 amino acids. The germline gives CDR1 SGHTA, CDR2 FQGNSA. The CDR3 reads CASSSVGGSPLHF. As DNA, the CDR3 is TGTGCCAGCAGCTCGGTGGGGGGATCACCCCTCCACTTT.

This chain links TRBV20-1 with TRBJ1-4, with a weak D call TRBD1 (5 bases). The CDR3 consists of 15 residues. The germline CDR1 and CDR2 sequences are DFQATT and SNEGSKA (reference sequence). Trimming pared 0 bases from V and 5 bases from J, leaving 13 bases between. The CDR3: CSAREPRQRNEKLFF. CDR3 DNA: TGCAGTGCTAGAGAGCCACGACAGCGGAATGAAAAACTGTTTTTT.

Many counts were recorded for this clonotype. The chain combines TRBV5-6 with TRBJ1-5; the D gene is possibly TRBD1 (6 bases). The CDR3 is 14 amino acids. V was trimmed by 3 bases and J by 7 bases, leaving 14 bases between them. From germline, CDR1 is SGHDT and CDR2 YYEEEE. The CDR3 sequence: CASSSWQGKQPQHF. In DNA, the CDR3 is TGTGCCAGCAGCTCTTGGCAGGGGAAACAGCCCCAGCATTTT.

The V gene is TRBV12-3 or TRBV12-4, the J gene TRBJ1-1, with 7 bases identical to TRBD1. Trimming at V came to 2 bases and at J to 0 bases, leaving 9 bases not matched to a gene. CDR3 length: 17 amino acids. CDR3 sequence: CASSLPLFGTVNTEAFF. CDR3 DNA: TGTGCCAGCAGTTTACCCCTTTTTGGGACAGTGAACACTGAAGCTTTCTTT.

CDR3 region: CASSLFKNTEAFF. Written as DNA, the CDR3 is TGTGCCAGCAGTTTATTTAAGAACACTGAAGCTTTCTTT. The V call is TRBV28, the J call TRBJ1-1; D is ambiguous. V gave up 1 base and J gave up 1 base, with 4 bases separating them. The CDR3 covers 13 residues. CDR1 is MDHEN and CDR2 is SYDVKM in the germline V gene.

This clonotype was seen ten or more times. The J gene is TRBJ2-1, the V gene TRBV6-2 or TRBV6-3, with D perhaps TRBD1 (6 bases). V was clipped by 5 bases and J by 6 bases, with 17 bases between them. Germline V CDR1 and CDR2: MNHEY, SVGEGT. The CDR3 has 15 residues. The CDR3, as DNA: TGTGCCAGCAGTCAAAGCAGGGGAATCGGCAATGAGCAGTTCTTC. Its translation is CASSQSRGIGNEQFF.

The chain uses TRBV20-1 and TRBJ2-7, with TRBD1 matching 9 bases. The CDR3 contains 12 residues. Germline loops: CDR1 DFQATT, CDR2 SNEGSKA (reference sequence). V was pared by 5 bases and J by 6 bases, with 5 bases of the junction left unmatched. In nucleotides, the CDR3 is TGCAGTGCTGGTGTGGACAGGGGCGAGCAGTACTTC. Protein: CSAGVDRGEQYF.

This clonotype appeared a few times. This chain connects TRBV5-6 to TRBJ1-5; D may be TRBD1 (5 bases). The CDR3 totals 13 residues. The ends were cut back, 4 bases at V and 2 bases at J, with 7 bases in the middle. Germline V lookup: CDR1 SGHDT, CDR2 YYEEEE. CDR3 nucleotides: TGTGCCAGCAGCCGGGGACGCAATCAGCCCCAGCATTTT. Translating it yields CASSRGRNQPQHF.

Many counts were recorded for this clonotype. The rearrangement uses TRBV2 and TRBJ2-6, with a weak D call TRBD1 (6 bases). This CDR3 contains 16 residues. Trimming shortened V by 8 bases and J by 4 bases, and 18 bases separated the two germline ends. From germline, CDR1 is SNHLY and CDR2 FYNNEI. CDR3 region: CASGRGSRSGANVLTF. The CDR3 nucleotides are TGTGCCAGCGGCAGGGGTTCGCGGTCCGGGGCCAACGTCCTGACTTTC.

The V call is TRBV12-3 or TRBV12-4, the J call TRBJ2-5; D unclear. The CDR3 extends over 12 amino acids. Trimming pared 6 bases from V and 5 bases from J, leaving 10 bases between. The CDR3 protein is CASSKMEETQYF. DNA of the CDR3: TGTGCCAGCAGCAAGATGGAGGAGACCCAGTACTTC.

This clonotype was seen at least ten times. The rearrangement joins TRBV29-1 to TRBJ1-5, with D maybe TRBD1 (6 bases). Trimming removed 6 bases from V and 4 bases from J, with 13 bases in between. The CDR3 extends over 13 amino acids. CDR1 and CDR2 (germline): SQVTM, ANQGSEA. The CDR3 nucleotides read TGCAGCGTCACTCAGGGGCCAAATCAGCCCCAGCATTTT. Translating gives CSVTQGPNQPQHF.

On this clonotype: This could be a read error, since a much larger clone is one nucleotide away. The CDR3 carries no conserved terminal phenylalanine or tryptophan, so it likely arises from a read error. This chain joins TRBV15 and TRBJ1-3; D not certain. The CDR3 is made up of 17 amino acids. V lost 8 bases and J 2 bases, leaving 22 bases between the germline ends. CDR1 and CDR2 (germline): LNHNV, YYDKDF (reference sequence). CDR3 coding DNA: TGTGCCACCTCCGTCAGAGACAAGGCATTTACTGGAAACACCATATATTCT. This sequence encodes CATSVRDKAFTGNTIYS.

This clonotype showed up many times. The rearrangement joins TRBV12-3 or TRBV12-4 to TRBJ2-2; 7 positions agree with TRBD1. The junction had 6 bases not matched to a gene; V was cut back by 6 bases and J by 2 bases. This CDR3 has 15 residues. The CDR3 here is CASRTGTANTGELFF. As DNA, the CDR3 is TGTGCCAGCAGAACCGGGACAGCAAACACCGGGGAGCTGTTTTTT.

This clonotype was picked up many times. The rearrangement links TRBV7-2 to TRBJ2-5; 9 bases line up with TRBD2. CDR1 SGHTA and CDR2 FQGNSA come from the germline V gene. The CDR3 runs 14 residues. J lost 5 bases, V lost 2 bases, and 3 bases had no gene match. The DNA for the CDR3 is TGTGCCAGCAGCTTATGGCTAGCGGGGGAGACCCAGTACTTC. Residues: CASSLWLAGETQYF.

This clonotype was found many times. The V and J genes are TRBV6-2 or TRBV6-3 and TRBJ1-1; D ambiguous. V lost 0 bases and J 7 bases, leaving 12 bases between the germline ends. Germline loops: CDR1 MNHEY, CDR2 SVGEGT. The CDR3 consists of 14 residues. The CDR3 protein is CASSYSPDRREAFF. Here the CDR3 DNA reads TGTGCCAGCAGTTACTCACCAGACCGCCGTGAAGCTTTCTTT.